One sample yielded the 25 T cell receptor beta chains listed below, sequenced in a study of blood T cell repertoires in COVID-19. Assay: immunoSEQ multiplex PCR; the TCRdb copy retains only in-frame clones and omits some. The data contain fewer than 250,000 clones, 80% to 90% of them seen just once; the ten biggest clones take up roughly 10%. Source material: peripheral blood. The receptors come from an elderly woman with acute or convalescent COVID-19.

The V and J genes are TRBV13 and TRBJ2-7; 12 bases map to TRBD2. From germline, CDR1 is PRHDT and CDR2 FYEKMQ (reference sequence). This CDR3 has 16 amino acids. J was trimmed by 1 base and V by 5 bases; bases with no gene match: 6. CDR3 sequence (DNA): TGTGCCAGCAGCCCCGGGACTAGCGGGCATTCCTACGAGCAGTACTTC. Its protein product is CASSPGTSGHSYEQYF.

The V and J genes are TRBV20-1 and TRBJ2-1, with D unresolved. CDR3 length: 12 residues. The V gene's germline CDR1 is DFQATT and CDR2 SNEGSKA (reference sequence). The V end was cut by 3 bases, the J end by 8 bases, with 11 bases between. The CDR3 sequence is CSASAHADEQFF. CDR3 nucleotide sequence: TGCAGTGCTAGTGCTCACGCGGATGAGCAGTTCTTC.

This rearrangement joins TRBV30 to TRBJ1-4; D might be TRBD1 (6 bases). Trimming stripped 3 bases from V and 7 bases from J, with 15 bases between. The CDR3 loop spans 14 amino acids. Germline V gene sequence: CDR1 GTSNPN, CDR2 SVGIG (reference sequence). The CDR3 is CAWSAGQGSEKLFF. The CDR3 region has the DNA TGTGCCTGGAGCGCCGGTCAGGGGTCTGAAAAACTGTTTTTT.

The chain is built from TRBV4-1 and TRBJ1-2, with 8 bases matching TRBD1. Germline CDR1 is MGHRA and CDR2 is YSYEKL. This CDR3 has 13 amino acids. J was trimmed by 13 bases and V by 1 base; bases with no gene match: 8. CDR3 DNA sequence: TGCGCCAGCAGCCAAGCGGGACAGGCAGGGGGCACCTTC. Translation: CASSQAGQAGGTF.

The J gene is TRBJ1-2, the V gene TRBV24-1; TRBD1 agrees at 11 bases. CDR3 size: 16 residues. V lost 3 bases and J lost 4; bases outside the gene matches: 6. Germline CDR1 reads KGHDR; CDR2 reads SFDVKD. The CDR3 sequence is CATSDGGTGGFYGYTF. In DNA form, the CDR3 reads TGTGCCACCAGTGATGGTGGGACAGGGGGATTCTATGGCTACACCTTC.

The chain is built from TRBV18 and TRBJ2-2; 7 nucleotides align to TRBD1. Germline V gene sequence: CDR1 KGHSH, CDR2 LQKENI. J lost 1 base, V lost 5 bases, and 4 bases had no gene match. CDR3 length: 15 residues. CDR3: CASSERQGNTGELFF. The CDR3 DNA reads as TGTGCCAGCTCAGAACGACAGGGGAACACCGGGGAGCTGTTTTTT.

This clone occurred once. The V gene is TRBV27, the J gene TRBJ2-1; 11 bases match TRBD2. V was clipped by 6 bases and J by 6 bases; unmatched bases: 4. The CDR3 totals 14 residues. Per the germline V gene, CDR1 is MNHEY and CDR2 is SMNVEV (reference sequence). CDR3 residues: CASRLAGAGNEQFF. CDR3 nucleotide sequence: TGTGCCAGCAGACTAGCGGGAGCCGGCAATGAGCAGTTCTTC.

The CDR3 loop is CASRPGGSSYEQYF. As DNA, the CDR3 is TGTGCCAGCAGGCCGGGGGGAAGCTCCTACGAGCAGTACTTC. This chain connects TRBV3-1 (or the pseudogene TRBV3-2) to TRBJ2-7; 7 bases agree with TRBD2. With V trimmed by 6 bases and J by 0 bases, 5 bases remained unmatched. The CDR3 length is 14 residues. Germline assignment: CDR1 LGHDT and CDR2 YNNKEL (reference sequence).

V and J are TRBV3-1 (or the pseudogene TRBV3-2) and TRBJ2-3; D may be TRBD2 (7 bases). Per germline, CDR1 LGHDT and CDR2 YNNKEL (reference sequence). V shed 0 bases and J shed 11 bases, with 18 bases lying between them. The length of the CDR3 is 15 residues. The CDR3 bases are TGTGCCAGCAGCCAAGAGCGGGGGCCCCAAGTGAAGCAGTATTTT. Translating it yields CASSQERGPQVKQYF.

The V gene is TRBV14, the J gene TRBJ2-5, with TRBD1 matching 7 bases. Germline values: CDR1 SGHDN, CDR2 FVKESK. This CDR3 comprises 14 residues. Trimming cost V 0 bases and J 5 bases; bases outside gene matches: 3. The chain's CDR3 is CASSQEQGWETQYF. The CDR3 DNA reads as TGTGCCAGCAGCCAAGAACAGGGGTGGGAGACCCAGTACTTC.

The chain uses TRBV5-1 and TRBJ1-2; D unclear. CDR3 length: 14 amino acids. With 4 bases removed from V and 4 bases from J, the gap between germline ends came to 14 bases. The germline CDR1 and CDR2 sequences are SGHRS and YFSETQ. CDR3 sequence reads: CASSAETTGYGYTF. The DNA for the CDR3 is TGCGCCAGCAGCGCCGAAACGACGGGCTATGGCTACACCTTC.

The sample holds many counts of this clone. The CDR3 region is CASSLMSPFSSGYNEQFF. CDR3 sequence (DNA): TGTGCCAGCAGCTTAATGTCCCCCTTTTCCTCGGGTTACAATGAGCAGTTCTTC. This chain connects TRBV11-2 to TRBJ2-1; D is unresolved. This CDR3 is 18 amino acids long. CDR1 is SGHAT and CDR2 is FQNNGV in the germline V gene. Trimming cost V 2 bases and J 4 bases, with 21 bases left between them.

This clone appeared a single time. This sequence joins TRBV30 and TRBJ1-1, with D possibly being TRBD1 (5 bases). The germline V gene has CDR1 GTSNPN and CDR2 SVGIG (reference sequence). This CDR3 contains 13 residues. With 1 base removed from V and 2 bases from J, the gap between germline ends came to 8 bases. CDR3 protein: CAWSGDSNTEAFF. DNA of the CDR3: TGTGCCTGGAGTGGCGACAGCAACACTGAAGCTTTCTTT.

At least ten counts were recorded for this clone. In the same sample, other DNA sequences code for this CDR3. The chain joins TRBV7-2 to TRBJ1-1, with D possibly TRBD1 on 6 matching bases. The length of the CDR3 is 14 residues. Germline lookup yields CDR1 SGHTA and CDR2 FQGNSA. Trimming removed 1 base from V and 0 bases from J, with 6 bases in between. Here the CDR3 DNA reads TGTGCCAGCAGCTTAGACAGGGTGAACACTGAAGCTTTCTTT. Translated: CASSLDRVNTEAFF.

In its sample, this clone was seen a few times. The chain has TRBV6-5 and TRBJ1-2, with D possibly matching TRBD1 (5 bases). This CDR3 comprises 15 residues. Germline V gene lookup returns CDR1 MNHEY and CDR2 SVGAGI. With 0 bases removed from V and 4 bases from J, the gap between germline ends came to 12 bases. The DNA of the CDR3 is TGTGCCAGCAGTTACTCGGCGGTCGGGGGCTATGGCTACACCTTC. It is translated as CASSYSAVGGYGYTF.

The chain is built from TRBV7-8 and TRBJ2-7; 9 nucleotides align to TRBD2. CDR3 size: 17 residues. CDR1 and CDR2 (germline): SGHVS, FQNEAQ. With 5 bases clipped from V and 3 bases from J, the junction kept 14 bases outside the gene matches. Here the CDR3 reads CASSQQILTSGFYEQYF. CDR3 DNA: TGTGCCAGCAGCCAACAAATCTTGACTAGCGGATTCTACGAGCAGTACTTC. The variable domain in full, with the rest retrieved from reference TRBV7-8 and TRBJ2-7, is GAGVSQSPRYKVAKRGQDVALRCDPISGHVSLFWYQQALGQGPEFLTYFQNEAQLDKSGLPSDRFFAERPEGSVSTLKIQRTQQEDSAVYLCASSQQILTSGFYEQYFGPGTRLTVT.

In DNA form, the CDR3 reads TGCGCCAGCAGCTTGGCGGGACAGGGTCAGTCTGGGGCCAACGTCCTGACTTTC. Amino acid sequence: CASSLAGQGQSGANVLTF. The chain carries TRBV5-1 and TRBJ2-6, with 9 bases lining up with TRBD1. With 0 bases clipped from V and 1 base from J, the junction kept 5 bases outside the gene matches. Germline V CDR1 and CDR2: SGHRS, YFSETQ. The CDR3 runs to 18 residues.

This sequence joins TRBV19 and TRBJ1-1, with unresolved D. The CDR3 runs 15 residues. Trimming removed 8 bases at V and 10 bases at J, with 26 bases between. Germline V gives CDR1 LNHDA, CDR2 SQIVND (reference sequence). The CDR3 spells CASGSGKGHFDGAFF. The CDR3 DNA reads TGTGCCAGTGGATCGGGAAAGGGTCATTTTGATGGAGCTTTCTTT.

The chain joins TRBV30 to TRBJ2-5, with D perhaps matching TRBD2 (5 bases). Trimming cost V 4 bases and J 7 bases, with 10 bases left between them. This CDR3 spans 11 amino acids. Germline lookup yields CDR1 GTSNPN and CDR2 SVGIG (reference sequence). In nucleotides, the CDR3 is TGTGCCTGGAAGCGGTCACTGACCCAGTACTTC. Protein: CAWKRSLTQYF.

J is TRBJ1-1 and V is TRBV2; TRBD1 is a possible D gene (5 bases). The CDR3 runs 14 residues. Germline values: CDR1 SNHLY, CDR2 FYNNEI. Trimming took 5 bases from V and 0 from J, leaving 10 bases between them. The CDR3 is CASSKGILNTEAFF. In nucleotides, the CDR3 is TGTGCCAGCAGTAAGGGGATCTTGAACACTGAAGCTTTCTTT. Full variable domain (outside the CDR3, taken from reference TRBV2 and TRBJ1-1): EPEVTQTPSHQVTQMGQEVILRCVPISNHLYFYWYRQILGQKVEFLVSFYNNEISEKSEIFDDQFSVERPDGSNFTLKIRSTKLEDSAMYFCASSKGILNTEAFFGQGTRLTVV.

The V gene is TRBV6-6, the J gene TRBJ1-5, with a weak D call TRBD1 (5 bases). Germline CDR1 is MNHNY and CDR2 is SVGAGI (reference sequence). The CDR3 runs 12 residues. V shed 2 bases and J shed 6 bases, with 5 bases lying between them. CDR3 protein: CASSYQGQPQHF. The CDR3 nucleotides are TGTGCCAGCAGTTACCAGGGTCAGCCCCAGCATTTT.

The J gene is TRBJ2-7, the V gene TRBV28; a possible D gene is TRBD1 (6 bases). Trimming pared 2 bases from V and 6 bases from J, leaving 14 bases between. The CDR3 spans 14 residues. Germline assignment: CDR1 MDHEN and CDR2 SYDVKM. DNA for the CDR3: TGTGCCAGCAGTTTAACTCAGGGGCTTGGCGAGCAGTACTTC. Its translation is CASSLTQGLGEQYF.

This rearrangement joins TRBV15 to TRBJ1-1, with 9 bases fitting TRBD1. Trimming removed 0 bases from V and 0 bases from J; junction bases left unmatched: 8. This CDR3 has 18 amino acids. Germline V gene lookup returns CDR1 LNHNV and CDR2 YYDKDF (reference sequence). The CDR3 bases are TGTGCCACCAGCAGAGATTGGTTGACAGGGGGACTGAACACTGAAGCTTTCTTT. As protein: CATSRDWLTGGLNTEAFF.

The chain employs TRBV11-3 and TRBJ2-1; no reliable D call. V dropped 3 bases and J dropped 2 bases, with 14 bases sitting between them. CDR1 and CDR2 (germline): SGHNT, YENEEA. The CDR3 runs to 16 residues. This CDR3 reads CASSLTGLSTYNEQFF. In DNA form, the CDR3 reads TGTGCCAGCAGCTTGACTGGCCTTAGCACCTACAATGAGCAGTTCTTC.

The sample holds a few counts of this clone. A read error may account for a junction end that differs from germline. The chain employs TRBV7-3 and TRBJ2-1; no firm D call. Germline-derived CDR1 and CDR2 are SGHTA and FQGTGA. CDR3 length: 11 residues. The CDR3 here is CASSLDNQQFF. CDR3 sequence (DNA): TGTGCCAGCAGTTTAGACAATCAGCAGTTCTTC. Full variable domain (rest looked up from reference TRBV7-3 and TRBJ2-1): GAGVSQTPSNKVTEKGKYVELRCDPISGHTALYWYRQSLGQGPEFLIYFQGTGAADDSGLPNDRFFAVRPEGSVSTLKIQRTERGDSAVYLCASSLDNQQFFGPGTRLTVL.